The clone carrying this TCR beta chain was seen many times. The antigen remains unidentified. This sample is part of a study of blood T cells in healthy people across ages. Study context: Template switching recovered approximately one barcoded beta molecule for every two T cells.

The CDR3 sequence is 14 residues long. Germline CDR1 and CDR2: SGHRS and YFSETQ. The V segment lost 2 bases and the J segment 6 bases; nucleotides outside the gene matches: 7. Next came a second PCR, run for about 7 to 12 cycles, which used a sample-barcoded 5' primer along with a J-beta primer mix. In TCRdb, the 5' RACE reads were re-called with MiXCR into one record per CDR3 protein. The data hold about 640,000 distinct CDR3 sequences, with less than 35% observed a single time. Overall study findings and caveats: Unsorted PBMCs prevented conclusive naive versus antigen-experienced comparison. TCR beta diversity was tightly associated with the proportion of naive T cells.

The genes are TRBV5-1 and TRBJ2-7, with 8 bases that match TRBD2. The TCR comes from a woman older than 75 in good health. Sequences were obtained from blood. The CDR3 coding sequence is TGCGCCAGCAGCTTCGGGGGGGACCGCCTCGAGCAGTACTTC. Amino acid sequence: CASSFGGDRLEQYF.